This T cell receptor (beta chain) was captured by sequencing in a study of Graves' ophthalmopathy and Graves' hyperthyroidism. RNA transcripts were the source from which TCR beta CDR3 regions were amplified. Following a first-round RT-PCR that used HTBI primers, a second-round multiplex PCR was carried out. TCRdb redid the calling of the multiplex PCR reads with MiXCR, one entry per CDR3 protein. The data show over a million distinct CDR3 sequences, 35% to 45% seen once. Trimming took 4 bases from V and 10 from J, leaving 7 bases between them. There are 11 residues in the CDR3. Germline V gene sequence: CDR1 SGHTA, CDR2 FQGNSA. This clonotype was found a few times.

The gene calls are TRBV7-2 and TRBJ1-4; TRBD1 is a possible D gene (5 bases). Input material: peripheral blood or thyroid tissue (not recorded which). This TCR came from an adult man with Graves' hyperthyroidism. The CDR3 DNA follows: TGTGCCAGCAGCTCCCAGGGAAAACTGTTTTTT. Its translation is CASSSQGKLFF.